The sequence of this T cell receptor (beta chain) was determined in a study of identical twins. Whole-study findings and limits: While abundant cord blood beta clonotypes carried fewer insertions, memory repertoires showed no such pattern. Out-of-frame alpha sequences common to twins exhibited a surplus of low generation probability.

This clonotype has ten or more counts. Its antigen remains unidentified. Trimming cost V 6 bases and J 1 base; bases outside gene matches: 2. CDR3 size: 14 residues. Germline V gene lookup returns CDR1 MNHNS and CDR2 SASEGT. Carrying unique molecular identifiers, the cDNA also gained a universal primer site through template switching. Each CDR3 protein gets one entry after TCRdb re-called the 5' RACE reads with MiXCR. Of fewer than 500,000 distinct CDR3 sequences in the sample, 13% to 15% were seen once. These data are also associated with another study on yellow fever vaccine responses in identical twins. That paper adds: Twins showed a vaccine T cell response that reportedly seemed partly convergent, partly personalized.

This TCR was recovered from a woman under 30 in good health. The rearrangement uses TRBV6-1 and TRBJ2-2; 7 bases map to TRBD1. The source material was CD4+ T cells sorted from blood. The CDR3 nucleotides read TGTGCCAGCAGATGGACAGGGAACACCGGGGAGCTGTTTTTT. This encodes CASRWTGNTGELFF.